This T cell receptor beta chain was documented in a study of blood T cell repertoires in COVID-19 (dated by TCRdb to the early 2020s). In terms of the full investigation: The collaborator samples originated in the United States, Italy and Spain and spanned the acute and convalescent phases of COVID-19. The material from the prospective study consisted of cDNA or gDNA derived from T cells, B-cell-depleted T cells, or PBMCs. The dataset comprised deeply sampled blood TCRbeta repertoires from subjects exposed to, actively infected with, or recovered from COVID-19. The repertoires were released in a freely available public database intended as a resource for research on the immune response to SARS-CoV-2. The samples were drawn from two sources: the first 160 participants of the ongoing ImmuneRACE study, and some 1,300 subjects contributed by 6 global collaborators. The sample metadata nearly always contained a de-identified subject ID, COVID-19 status, age in years and sex. HLA class I and class II types, where available, came from metadata supplied by the sample provider rather than from assay-based typing.

About this clone itself: It lacks a known antigen. Base qualities were left out, and no much larger clone turns up one base away.

Overall study outcomes, separate from this receptor: How much clinical and demographic metadata was included differed by source and by participant, and the metadata was provided uncurated.

TCRbeta CDR3 regions were amplified from genomic DNA by means of the immunoSEQ Assay, a bias-controlled multiplex PCR. In the authors' own workflow: The number of nucleated cells in each sample was estimated from the amplification of reference gene primers within the assay. To quantify the absolute abundance of each unique TCRbeta CDR3 rearrangement, sequence reads were collapsed and filtered. For each sample, productive Simpson clonality was calculated by taking the square root of Simpson's diversity index across productive rearrangements. This is the immuneACCESS table as TCRdb keeps it, with only in-frame sequences that have V and J called. A part of the clones is gone; compared with another copy, unresolved V genes explain less than half, and the rest is unexplained. That table furnishes V, J and clone size, whereas the DNA furnished D and trimming. The sample table holds about 140,000 clones, of which around 89% were seen once. The ten largest make up approximately 10% of the sample.

The germline V gene gives CDR1 as SGHTA and CDR2 as FQGNSA. The CDR3 has 14 amino acids, counting the end cysteine and phenylalanine. The CDR3 DNA has 42 bases and is translated from base 1. Trimming costs V 0 bases and J 8 bases, and their ends lie 11 bases apart. Each collaborating institution followed its own protocols to collect whole blood in K2EDTA tubes. For TCRbeta analysis, collaborators shipped samples in one of three forms: frozen whole blood, isolated PBMCs, or DNA extracted from either of those sample types. The sequence was obtained from a woman aged 80 or over with acute or convalescent COVID-19. Sequenced: peripheral blood. This sequence uses TRBV7-2 and TRBJ1-3, with TRBD1 perhaps the D gene, on 6 matching bases. The CDR3: CASSLAGGADTIYF. The nucleotides are TGTGCCAGCAGCTTAGCGGGGGGGGCGGACACCATATATTTT.